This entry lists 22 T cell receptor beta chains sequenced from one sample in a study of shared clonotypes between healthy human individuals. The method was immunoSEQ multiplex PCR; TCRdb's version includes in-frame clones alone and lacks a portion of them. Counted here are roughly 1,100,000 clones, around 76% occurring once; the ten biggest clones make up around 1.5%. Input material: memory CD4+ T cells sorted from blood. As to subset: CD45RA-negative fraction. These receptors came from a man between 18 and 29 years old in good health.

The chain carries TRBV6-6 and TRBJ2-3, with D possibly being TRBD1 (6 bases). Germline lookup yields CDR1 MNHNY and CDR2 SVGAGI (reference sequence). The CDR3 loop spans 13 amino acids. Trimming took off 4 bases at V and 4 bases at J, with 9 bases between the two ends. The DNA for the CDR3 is TGTGCCAGCAGTTTACAGGGTCCAGATACGCAGTATTTT. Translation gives CASSLQGPDTQYF.

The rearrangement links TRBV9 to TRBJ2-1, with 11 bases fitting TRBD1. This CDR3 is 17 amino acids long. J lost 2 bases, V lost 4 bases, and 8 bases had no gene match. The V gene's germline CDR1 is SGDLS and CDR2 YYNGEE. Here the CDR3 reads CASSPRVGQGAYNEQFF. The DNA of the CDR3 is TGTGCCAGCAGCCCTCGGGTGGGACAGGGGGCCTACAATGAGCAGTTCTTC.

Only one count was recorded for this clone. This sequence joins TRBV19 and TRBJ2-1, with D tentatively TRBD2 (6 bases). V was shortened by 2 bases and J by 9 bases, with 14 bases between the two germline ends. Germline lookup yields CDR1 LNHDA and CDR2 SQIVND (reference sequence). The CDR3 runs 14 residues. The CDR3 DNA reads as TGTGCCAGTAGTATAACCGTTGGGACTGTTGAGCAGTTCTTC. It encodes CASSITVGTVEQFF.

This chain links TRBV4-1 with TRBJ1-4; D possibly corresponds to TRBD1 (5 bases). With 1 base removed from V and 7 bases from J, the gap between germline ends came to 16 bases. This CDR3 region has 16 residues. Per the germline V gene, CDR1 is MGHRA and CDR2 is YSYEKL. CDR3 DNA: TGCGCCAGCAGCCAAGCTGACGGGGGAATCGGTGAAAAACTGTTTTTT. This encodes CASSQADGGIGEKLFF.

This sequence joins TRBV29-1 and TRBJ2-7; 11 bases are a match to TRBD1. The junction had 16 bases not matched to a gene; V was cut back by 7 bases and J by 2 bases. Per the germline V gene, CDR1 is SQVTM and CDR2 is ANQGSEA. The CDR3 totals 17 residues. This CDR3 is CSAISAGQGVKPYEQYF. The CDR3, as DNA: TGCAGCGCCATCAGTGCGGGACAGGGGGTAAAGCCCTACGAGCAGTACTTC.

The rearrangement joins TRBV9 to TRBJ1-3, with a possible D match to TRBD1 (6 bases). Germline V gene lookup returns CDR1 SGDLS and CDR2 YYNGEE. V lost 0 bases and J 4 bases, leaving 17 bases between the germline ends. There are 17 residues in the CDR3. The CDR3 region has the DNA TGTGCCAGCAGCGTAGGAGGGGACATAGTCTCAGGAAACACCATATATTTT. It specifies CASSVGGDIVSGNTIYF.

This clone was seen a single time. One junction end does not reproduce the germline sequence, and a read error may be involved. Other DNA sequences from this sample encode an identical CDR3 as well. CDR3 DNA sequence: TGTGCCATCTCGGGGACTAACGAACAGTACTTC. Translated: CAISGTNEQYF. The rearrangement joins TRBV2 to TRBJ2-7, with 7 nucleotides matching TRBD2. Germline CDR1 is SNHLY and CDR2 is FYNNEI. The CDR3 is 11 amino acids.

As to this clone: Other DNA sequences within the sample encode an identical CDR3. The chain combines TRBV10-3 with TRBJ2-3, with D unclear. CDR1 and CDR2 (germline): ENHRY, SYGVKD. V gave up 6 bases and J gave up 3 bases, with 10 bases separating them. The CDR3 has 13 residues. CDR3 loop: CAIRGTSTDTQYF. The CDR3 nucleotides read TGTGCCATCAGAGGTACAAGTACAGATACGCAGTATTTT.

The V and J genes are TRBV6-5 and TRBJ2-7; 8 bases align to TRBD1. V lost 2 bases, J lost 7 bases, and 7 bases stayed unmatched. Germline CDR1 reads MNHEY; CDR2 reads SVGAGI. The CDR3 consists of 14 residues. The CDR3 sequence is CASSYGRGLGEQYF. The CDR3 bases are TGTGCCAGCAGTTACGGCAGGGGGCTGGGAGAGCAGTACTTC.

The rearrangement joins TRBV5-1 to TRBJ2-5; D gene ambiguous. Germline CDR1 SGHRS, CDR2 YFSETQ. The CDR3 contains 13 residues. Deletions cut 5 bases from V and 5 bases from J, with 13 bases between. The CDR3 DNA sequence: TGCGCCAGCAGGCTCAGCCAAGGGGAGACCCAGTACTTC. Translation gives CASRLSQGETQYF.

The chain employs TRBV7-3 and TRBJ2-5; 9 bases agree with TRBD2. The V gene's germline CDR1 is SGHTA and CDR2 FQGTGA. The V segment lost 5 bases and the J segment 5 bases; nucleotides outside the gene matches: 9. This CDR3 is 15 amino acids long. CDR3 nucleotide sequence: TGTGCCAGCAGCCTCGCGGGGGGGCCGGTCGAGACCCAGTACTTC. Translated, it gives CASSLAGGPVETQYF.

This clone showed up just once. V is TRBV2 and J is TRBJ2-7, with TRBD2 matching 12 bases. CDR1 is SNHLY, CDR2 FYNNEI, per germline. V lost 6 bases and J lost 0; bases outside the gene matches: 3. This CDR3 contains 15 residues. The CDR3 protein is CASRAGLAGSYEQYF. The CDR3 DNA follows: TGTGCCAGCAGGGCGGGACTAGCGGGCTCCTACGAGCAGTACTTC. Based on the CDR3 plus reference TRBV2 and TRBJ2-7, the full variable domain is EPEVTQTPSHQVTQMGQEVILRCVPISNHLYFYWYRQILGQKVEFLVSFYNNEISEKSEIFDDQFSVERPDGSNFTLKIRSTKLEDSAMYFCASRAGLAGSYEQYFGPGTRLTVT.

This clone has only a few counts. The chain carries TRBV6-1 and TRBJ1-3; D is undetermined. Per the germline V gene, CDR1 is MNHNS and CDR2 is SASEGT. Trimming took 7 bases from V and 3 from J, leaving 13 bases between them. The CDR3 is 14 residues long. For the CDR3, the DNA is TGTGCCAGCAAGGGTTCAGGATTTGGAAACACCATATATTTT. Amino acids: CASKGSGFGNTIYF.

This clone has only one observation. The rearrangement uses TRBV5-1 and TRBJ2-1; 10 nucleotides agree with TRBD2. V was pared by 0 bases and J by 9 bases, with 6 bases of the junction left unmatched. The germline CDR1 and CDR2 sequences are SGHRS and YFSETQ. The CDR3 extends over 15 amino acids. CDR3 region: CASSLEASGSGEQFF. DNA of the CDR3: TGCGCCAGCAGCTTGGAGGCTAGCGGGAGCGGTGAGCAGTTCTTC.

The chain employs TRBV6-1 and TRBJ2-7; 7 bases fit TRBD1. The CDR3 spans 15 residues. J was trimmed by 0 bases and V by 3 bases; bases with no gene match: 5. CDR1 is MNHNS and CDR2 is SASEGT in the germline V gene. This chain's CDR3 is CASSDVGTASYEQYF. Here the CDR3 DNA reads TGTGCCAGCAGTGACGTCGGGACAGCCTCCTACGAGCAGTACTTC.

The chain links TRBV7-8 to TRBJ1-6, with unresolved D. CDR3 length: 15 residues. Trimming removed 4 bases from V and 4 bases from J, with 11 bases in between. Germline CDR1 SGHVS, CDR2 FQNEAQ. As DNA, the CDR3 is TGTGCCAGCAGCTCTGGGCGTTTTTATAATTCACCCCTCCACTTT. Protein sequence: CASSSGRFYNSPLHF.

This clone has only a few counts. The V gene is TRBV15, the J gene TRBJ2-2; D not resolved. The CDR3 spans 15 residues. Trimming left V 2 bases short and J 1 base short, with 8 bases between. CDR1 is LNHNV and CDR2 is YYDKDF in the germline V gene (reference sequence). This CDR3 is CATSRTLLNTGELFF. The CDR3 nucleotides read TGTGCCACCAGCAGAACACTCCTGAACACCGGGGAGCTGTTTTTT.

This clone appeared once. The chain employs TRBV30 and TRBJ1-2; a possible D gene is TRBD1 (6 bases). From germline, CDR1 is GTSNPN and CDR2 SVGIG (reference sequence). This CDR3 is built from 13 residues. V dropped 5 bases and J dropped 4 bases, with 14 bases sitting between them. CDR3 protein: CAWQGQTLYGYTF. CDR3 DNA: TGTGCCTGGCAAGGACAGACGCTCTATGGCTACACCTTC. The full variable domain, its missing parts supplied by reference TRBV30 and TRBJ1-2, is SQTIHQWPATLVQPVGSPLSLECTVEGTSNPNLYWYRQAAGRGLQLLFYSVGIGQISSEVPQNLSASRPQDRQFILSSKKLLLSDSGFYLCAWQGQTLYGYTFGSGTRLTVV.

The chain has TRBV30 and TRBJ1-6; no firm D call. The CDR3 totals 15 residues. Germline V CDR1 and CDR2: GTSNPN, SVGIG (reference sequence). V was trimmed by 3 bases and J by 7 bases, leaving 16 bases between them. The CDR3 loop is CAWSPTAGGNSPLHF. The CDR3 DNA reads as TGTGCCTGGAGCCCGACGGCCGGTGGCAATTCACCCCTCCACTTT.

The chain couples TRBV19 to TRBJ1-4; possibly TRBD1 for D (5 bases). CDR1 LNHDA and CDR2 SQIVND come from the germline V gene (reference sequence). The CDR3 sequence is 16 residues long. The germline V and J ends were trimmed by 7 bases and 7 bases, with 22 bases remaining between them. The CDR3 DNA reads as TGTGCCAGTAACCCACGACGGGGGTTTAATGGTGAAAAACTGTTTTTT. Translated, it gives CASNPRRGFNGEKLFF.

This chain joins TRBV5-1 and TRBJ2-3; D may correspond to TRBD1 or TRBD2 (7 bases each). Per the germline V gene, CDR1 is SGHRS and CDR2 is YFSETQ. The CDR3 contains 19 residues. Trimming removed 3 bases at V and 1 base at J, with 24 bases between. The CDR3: CASSWTGSSGAGGTDTQYF. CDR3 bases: TGCGCCAGCAGCTGGACAGGTTCTTCAGGGGCGGGAGGCACAGATACGCAGTATTTT.

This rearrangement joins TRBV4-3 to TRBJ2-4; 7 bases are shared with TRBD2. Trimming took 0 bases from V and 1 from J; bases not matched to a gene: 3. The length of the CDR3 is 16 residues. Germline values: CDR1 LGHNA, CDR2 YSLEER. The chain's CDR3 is CASSQDRGVAKNIQYF. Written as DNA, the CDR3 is TGCGCCAGCAGCCAAGATCGGGGGGTGGCCAAAAACATTCAGTACTTC.